This T cell receptor (beta chain) stems from a study of cytomegalovirus exposure and HLA in healthy donors (dated by TCRdb to about 2017). General notes on the study: An earlier analysis of approximately 640 of the donors reported 250 to 350 Gb of sequence data and 100 million to 130 million unique TCR beta sequences from some 180 million T cells. To predict cytomegalovirus infection status, the study combined high-throughput TCR immunosequencing, statistical association of individual TCRs with disease status, and machine learning. In the later analysis, no new phenotypic data were used to find candidate immune exposures; instead, reliance was placed on TCR beta sequences and their occurrence across donors. Among 300 to 450 genotyped donors of the cohort, an average of about 240,000 unique TCR beta nucleotide sequences were sequenced per donor, about a sixth of them non-productive. Donor age, sex, ethnicity and CMV serostatus were collected together with the repertoire data. Among the roughly 390 genotyped donors, approximately 81% belonged to the genetic ancestry cluster associated with self-reported Caucasian donors. To study patterns of TCR occurrence, a later analysis re-analyzed previously published TCR beta repertoires from 666 donors and added high-resolution HLA genotyping. Typing coverage varied by locus: about 620-640 donors for A, B, C, DRB1 and DQB1; roughly 560 for DQA1; approximately 610 for DPA1; roughly 470 for DPB1. Every discovery cohort repertoire had been produced on one sequencing platform. A later genetic analysis used genome-wide SNP genotypes for about 60% of the 666 donors, treating that subset as a discovery cohort. Because of strong linkage in the cohort, a few DR-DQ haplotypes were treated as single units for association and clustering. An earlier analysis of some 500 of the donors used high-throughput TCR beta sequencing to judge whether each TCR beta V gene segment behaved as functional or pseudogenic. The study used immunosequencing to profile the T cell repertoires of approximately 650 subjects and linked those repertoires to cytomegalovirus serostatus. The study was designed to test whether signatures of past pathogen exposure could be identified by cataloging public T cell receptors. A separate validation cohort of roughly 110 different subjects was used in addition to the roughly 670-subject first cohort. An early release that covered several hundred HLA-typed donors contained about 300 gigabases of sequencing data and tens of millions of unique TCR sequences. HLA typing covered class I and class II loci at four-digit resolution.

The study at large found these results: Compared with equally common non-associated chains, HLA-associated TCR beta chains in a later analysis were more clonally expanded and had lower generation probabilities. Most TCR sequences were seen in very few donors, while some public TCRs were found in many individuals. In both the original and validation cohorts, the classifier was reported to diagnose cytomegalovirus status with high specificity and sensitivity. Specific HLA alleles were associated with roughly 16,000 TCR beta sequences at a false discovery rate of 0.05 in a later analysis. The sequencing pipeline was judged likely to have produced a cluster of highly shared sequence variants as a technical artifact. An earlier analysis of 587 of the donors showed that most TCR beta V segments appeared in productive rearrangements either about 90% or about 30% of the time, which broadly matched IMGT annotations. An association between a missense DCLRE1C variant and V-gene and J-gene trimming of TCR beta chains was found in a later genetic analysis and replicated in an independent cohort. Some IMGT-functional V segments, including TRBV6-2 and TRBV6-3, could not be told apart with the 87-base-pair reads, so those segments were excluded. In a later genetic analysis, fewer N-insertions in productive TCRs were reported among donors in an Asian-associated ancestry cluster than the 666-donor mean. The authors suggested that the approach could potentially be generalized to other disease states and immunological phenotypes. A later analysis found that most CMV-associated TCR beta chains appeared HLA-restricted, with HLA associations seemingly driven largely by CMV exposure. The earlier analysis of fewer than 750 of the donors excluded some 15 rarely observed V segments, including chromosome 9 orphons, because counts were too low. A further reported finding was that TCR beta sequences accurately predicted the HLA-A and HLA-B alleles for most subjects in the first cohort. HLA typing was unavailable for some donors at each locus, so association tests used only the typed subset. According to a later analysis, parvovirus B19, influenza, CMV and Epstein-Barr virus appeared linked to several top co-occurrence clusters. For the cohort, immune exposure information was limited to CMV serostatus. When HLA alleles, especially DR and DQ, strongly co-occurred, attributing TCR associations to individual alleles was difficult. Sequencing depth was assumed to be roughly uniform across donors in the presence/absence analyses, though that assumption may not hold. The study listed 150 to 200 TCR beta chains as associated with cytomegalovirus. In a later analysis, the rate of TCR association differed among HLA loci, with DRB1 alleles having the most associated TCRs and HLA-C alleles having the fewest. Linkage disequilibrium might explain the correlated functional status among segregating V segments, but an unknown experimental factor could not be ruled out. In vitro tests confirmed that three of the cytomegalovirus-associated TCR beta chains recognize cytomegalovirus antigens. The cohort was sequenced for TCR beta chains only, and without alpha or paired-chain data the features that could be detected were limited.

Receptor amplification or capture employed the immunoSEQ multiplex PCR assay. For the multiplex PCR, a mixture combining 60 forward primers for TCR Vbeta segments and 13 reverse primers for TCR Jbeta segments was used. The CDR3 region of rearranged TCR beta genes was amplified from genomic DNA by a multiplex PCR assay. The amplified TCR beta libraries were sequenced on the Illumina HiSeq System as 87-base-pair reads. The paper's data handling went like this. Across the roughly 700 repertoires, a later analysis counted 75 million to 90 million unique TCR beta chains, 9.5 million to 13 million of which were shared by at least two donors. Raw reads were error-corrected and collapsed into unique sequences by a nearest-neighbor algorithm in which closely related sequences were merged to remove PCR and sequencing errors. CDR3 sequences were aligned to IMGT reference sequences to assign V, D and J gene segments. For a sequence to be retained, a match of at least six nucleotides to both a V gene segment and a J gene segment was required. A rearrangement was called productive if the CDR3 had no stop codons and remained in frame with V and J, and every other rearrangement was called non-productive. CDR3 was defined by IMGT convention, running from the second conserved V-encoded cysteine to the conserved J-encoded phenylalanine. The earlier analysis of about 590 of the donors excluded sequences that lacked an unambiguous match to a single V gene segment. In an earlier analysis of 450 to 700 of the donors, V segments were called functional above 56.7% productive rearrangements and were called segregating when the between-donor standard deviation exceeded 5%. A statistical classification framework was built for diagnosing cytomegalovirus status from the catalog of TCR beta chain sequences. A later analysis assigned V and J genes by comparing TCR nucleotide sequences with IMGT/GENE-DB human TR gene sequences. Using the TCRdist pipeline, a later analysis assigned CDR3 sequences along with most-parsimonious VDJ recombination scenarios. A later analysis defined each TCR beta chain by its CDR3 amino acid sequence plus V-gene family, and excluded reads lacking a unique V-gene family. A later analysis removed roughly 590 highly shared, low-generation-probability nucleotide sequences to deal with suspected cross-contamination and a sequencing artifact. A later analysis calculated a clonal expansion index for each public chain from normalized within-repertoire ranks of inferred template counts. In a later analysis, generation probabilities were computed using a VDJ recombination model fitted to out-of-frame rearrangements, and the results were checked against IGoR. A later analysis scored TCR-TCR, TCR-HLA and TCR-CMV co-occurrence with hypergeometric tests, applying a repertoire-size bias correction to TCR pairs. In a later analysis, false discovery rates were estimated by permuting HLA or CMV assignments 20 times. In a later analysis, co-occurring TCRs were grouped using DBSCAN, and TCRdist sequence similarity was added for clustering within HLA-allele-positive subsets. For co-occurrence clustering, repertoires with fewer than 30,000 or more than 120,000 public chains were excluded, along with five or six repertoires with anomalous nucleotide sharing. TCRdb provides this immuneACCESS table in a form limited to in-frame rearrangements. Some clones are lacking; in checked studies, under half of them reflect an unresolved V gene, and why the rest are absent is not known. The DNA was the basis for D and trimming; V, J and clone size are from that table. The table kept for this sample lists about 72,000 clones. Roughly 13% of the sample belongs to the ten largest clones.

The cohort comprised hundreds of healthy bone marrow donors. Cohort members were all nominally healthy when sampled, although unrecorded immune exposures were likely present. The donor tested CMV seropositive, placing the donor among the approximately 290 seropositive members of the cohort. Each donor provided a peripheral blood sample, and peripheral blood mononuclear cells were used for TCR beta sequencing. Genomic DNA extraction from the blood cell samples was performed with the Qiagen DNeasy Blood Extraction Kit. In the case of this clone: Its binding antigen is unknown.

V trim: 5 bases; J trim: 4 bases; unmatched bases: 13. Via the germline V gene (reference sequence), CDR1 is MNHEY and CDR2 SMNVEV. From the cysteine up to the phenylalanine, the CDR3 has a length of 17 residues. CDR3 DNA only is kept here, 51 bases in frame from base 1. The V and J segments used are TRBV27 and TRBJ2-7, and 11 junction bases match TRBD2. This receptor was obtained from a man over 45 in good health and CMV-seropositive. Sequencing input: PBMCs. The CDR3 protein is CASSPPPLRLAGYEQYF. The sequence in DNA is TGTGCCAGCAGTCCACCTCCACTTAGACTAGCGGGGTACGAGCAGTACTTC.